This T cell receptor (beta chain) is from a study of blood T cell repertoires in COVID-19 (dated by TCRdb to 2019 to 2021). About the investigation overall: Collaborator samples came from the United States, Italy and Spain and covered acute and convalescent phases of COVID-19. The material from the prospective study consisted of cDNA or gDNA derived from T cells, B-cell-depleted T cells, or PBMCs. Deeply sampled blood TCRbeta repertoires from subjects exposed to, actively infected with, or recovered from COVID-19 were included in the dataset. The repertoires were made available in a free public database intended to serve as a resource for research on the immune response to SARS-CoV-2. The samples were drawn from two sources: the first 160 participants of the ongoing ImmuneRACE study, and about 1,300 subjects contributed by 6 global collaborators. The sample metadata nearly always contained a de-identified subject ID, COVID-19 status, age in years and sex. Where HLA class I and class II types were available, the types were taken from metadata supplied by the sample provider, not from assay-based typing.

The collaborating institutions used their own protocols to collect whole blood in K2EDTA tubes. Collaborator samples were shipped for TCRbeta analysis as frozen whole blood, isolated PBMCs, or DNA extracted from either sample type. Summary of the overall study and its limitations: Clinical and demographic metadata were provided uncurated, with the amount varying by source and participant.

Regarding this clone: Its antigen remains unidentified. The input lacks base qualities; no much larger clone sits a single base away.

The immunoSEQ Assay, a bias-controlled multiplex PCR, was used to amplify TCRbeta CDR3 regions from genomic DNA. Per the source publication's procedure: The number of nucleated cells in each sample was estimated from the amplification of reference gene primers within the assay. To quantify the absolute abundance of each unique TCRbeta CDR3 rearrangement, sequence reads were collapsed and filtered. For each sample, productive Simpson clonality was calculated as the square root of Simpson's diversity index across productive rearrangements. Here the immuneACCESS table is served through TCRdb, limited to in-frame sequences with V and J called. Missing clones are a known gap in these copies; in checked studies unresolved V genes cover under half, and the rest lacks a known reason. That table is the source of V, J and clone size, and D and trimming were worked out from the DNA. Across this sample there are approximately 50,000 clones, with approximately 90% seen only once. 3% to 4.5% of the sample comes from the top ten.

Sequencing used peripheral blood. The TCR sequence derives from a man aged 45-65 years with acute or convalescent COVID-19.

This receptor has the CDR3 CAWSVDGQGTLHF. The DNA sequence is TGTGCCTGGAGTGTAGACGGGCAGGGGACCCTCCACTTT. The V and J segments used are TRBV30 and TRBJ1-6; the D gene is possibly TRBD1, with 6 bases matching. As encoded in the germline V gene (reference sequence), CDR1 is GTSNPN while CDR2 is SVGIG. The V and J ends are trimmed by 0 bases and 14 bases, leaving 14 bases between them. The CDR3 goes from the cysteine to the phenylalanine over 13 residues. Of all the DNA, just the CDR3 is kept, 39 bases in frame from base 1.